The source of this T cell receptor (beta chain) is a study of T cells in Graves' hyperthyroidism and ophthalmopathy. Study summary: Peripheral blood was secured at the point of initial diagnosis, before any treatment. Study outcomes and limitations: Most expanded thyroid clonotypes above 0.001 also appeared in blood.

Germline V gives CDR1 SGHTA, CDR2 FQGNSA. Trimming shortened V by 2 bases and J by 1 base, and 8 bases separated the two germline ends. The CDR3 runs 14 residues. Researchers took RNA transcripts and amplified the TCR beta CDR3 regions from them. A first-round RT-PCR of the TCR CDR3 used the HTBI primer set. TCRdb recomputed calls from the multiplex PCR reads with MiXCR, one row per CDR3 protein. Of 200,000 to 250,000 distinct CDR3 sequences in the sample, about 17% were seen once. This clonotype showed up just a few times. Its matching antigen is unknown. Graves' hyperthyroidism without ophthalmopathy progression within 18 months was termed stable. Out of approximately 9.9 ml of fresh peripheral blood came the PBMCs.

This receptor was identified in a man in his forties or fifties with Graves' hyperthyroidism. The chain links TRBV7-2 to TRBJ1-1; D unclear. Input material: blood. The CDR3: CASSLRRGNTEAFF. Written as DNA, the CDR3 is TGTGCCAGCAGCTTACGACGGGGGAACACTGAAGCTTTCTTT.